These 13 T cell receptor beta chains share one sample of origin, sequenced in a study of blood T cell repertoires in COVID-19. Repertoires were generated with immunoSEQ multiplex PCR, while TCRdb's copy carries only in-frame clones and drops some. The table has 330,000 or so clones, over 70% seen once. The sequencing sample was made of PBMCs or T cells enriched from blood (not recorded which). These receptors were taken from a man aged 30-40 years who had recovered from COVID-19.

The genes are TRBV7-8 and TRBJ1-5, with D perhaps TRBD1 (5 bases). CDR1 is SGHVS, CDR2 FQNEAQ, per germline. The CDR3 length is 14 residues. V was clipped by 1 base and J by 6 bases, with 10 bases between them. The CDR3 nucleotides read TGTGCCAGCAGCTTAGGTCCGGGGGGTCAGCCCCAGCATTTT. Translated: CASSLGPGGQPQHF.

This clone was recorded once. The chain carries TRBV7-9 and TRBJ2-1; 9 nucleotides agree with TRBD1. J was trimmed by 4 bases and V by 5 bases; bases with no gene match: 3. Germline V gene data show CDR1 as SEHNR and CDR2 as FQNEAQ (reference sequence). The CDR3 consists of 14 residues. Here the CDR3 DNA reads TGTGCCAGCAGCCGCGGACAGGGGTACAATGAGCAGTTCTTC. Translation gives CASSRGQGYNEQFF.

This rearrangement joins TRBV13 to TRBJ2-5; no clear D gene. V lost 6 bases and J lost 5, with 10 bases in between. The germline V gene encodes CDR1 PRHDT and CDR2 FYEKMQ (reference sequence). The CDR3 is made up of 12 amino acids. The CDR3 nucleotides are TGTGCCAGCAGTCGTTACGGGGAGACCCAGTACTTC. It translates to CASSRYGETQYF.

The rearrangement uses TRBV5-1 and TRBJ2-7; 8 bases align to TRBD1. The J segment lost 2 bases and the V segment lost 3 bases, leaving 7 bases of the junction unmatched. Looked up from germline, CDR1 is SGHRS and CDR2 is YFSETQ. The CDR3 covers 15 residues. CDR3 DNA sequence: TGCGCCAGCAGCTCTCGACAGGGGTTGGCCTACGAGCAGTACTTC. Its protein product is CASSSRQGLAYEQYF.

This clone has a handful of counts. The chain uses TRBV7-3 and TRBJ1-2; D might be TRBD1 (5 bases). Per germline, CDR1 SGHTA and CDR2 FQGTGA. V was clipped by 1 base and J by 8 bases, with 14 bases between them. The CDR3 is 14 residues long. The CDR3 DNA follows: TGTGCCAGCAGCTTAAGTCCAGGGCGGGGCGGCTACACCTTC. Protein: CASSLSPGRGGYTF.

The chain recombines TRBV5-4 with TRBJ2-1; 10 bases fit TRBD2. Germline CDR1 and CDR2: SGHNT and YYREEE (reference sequence). The CDR3 spans 15 residues. Losses at the gene ends were 4 bases for V and 5 bases for J; bases not matched to a gene: 6. CDR3 loop: CASSTAGGRDNEQFF. The CDR3 nucleotides read TGTGCCAGCAGCACAGCGGGGGGGAGGGACAATGAGCAGTTCTTC.

This chain connects TRBV12-3 or TRBV12-4 to TRBJ2-4; the D gene is possibly TRBD1 (5 bases). The V and J ends lost 6 bases and 3 bases respectively, with 9 bases between them. The CDR3 runs to 13 residues. The CDR3 DNA reads TGTGCCAGCAGCCAGGGTGGCAAAAACATTCAGTACTTC. Amino acid sequence: CASSQGGKNIQYF.

V is TRBV29-1 and J is TRBJ2-1; a weak D match, TRBD1 (6 bases). The CDR3 is made up of 15 amino acids. V dropped 0 bases and J dropped 9 bases, with 18 bases sitting between them. Germline-derived CDR1 and CDR2 are SQVTM and ANQGSEA. CDR3 sequence: CSVEDRKGEFGEQFF. CDR3 DNA sequence: TGCAGCGTTGAAGATCGGAAGGGGGAATTCGGTGAGCAGTTCTTC.

V usage is TRBV28 and J usage is TRBJ1-6; the match to TRBD1 covers 7 bases. The CDR3 runs to 17 residues. In germline, CDR1 is MDHEN, CDR2 SYDVKM. J was trimmed by 6 bases and V by 5 bases; bases with no gene match: 13. The CDR3 sequence is CASSRTGTVLGNSPLHF. Here the CDR3 DNA reads TGTGCCAGCAGTCGAACCGGGACAGTCCTCGGTAATTCACCCCTCCACTTT.

The rearrangement joins TRBV6-1 to TRBJ2-1; TRBD2 aligns across 12 bases. CDR1 is MNHNS, CDR2 SASEGT, per germline. Trimming removed 2 bases from V and 9 bases from J; junction bases left unmatched: 14. This CDR3 has 18 residues. CDR3 residues: CASSELVGILAGGLEQFF. The CDR3, as DNA: TGTGCCAGCAGTGAATTGGTTGGGATACTAGCGGGGGGCCTTGAGCAGTTCTTC.

The rearrangement links TRBV18 to TRBJ1-5; 9 nucleotides line up with TRBD1. This CDR3 is built from 13 residues. The V gene's germline CDR1 is KGHSH and CDR2 LQKENI. The J segment lost 5 bases and the V segment lost 4 bases, leaving 0 bases of the junction unmatched. CDR3 bases: TGTGCCAGCTCACGGGACAGGGATCAGCCCCAGCATTTT. Its translation: CASSRDRDQPQHF.

The chain couples TRBV28 to TRBJ1-2; D unresolved. Germline assignment: CDR1 MDHEN and CDR2 SYDVKM. The ends were cut back, 5 bases at V and 1 base at J, with 14 bases in the middle. This CDR3 comprises 15 residues. The CDR3, as DNA: TGTGCCAGCAGTACGCGTCGAAACGATAACTATGGCTACACCTTC. This sequence encodes CASSTRRNDNYGYTF.

The gene calls are TRBV30 and TRBJ2-2; TRBD1 matches at 8 bases. V was pared by 3 bases and J by 5 bases, with 17 bases of the junction left unmatched. Germline-derived CDR1 and CDR2 are GTSNPN and SVGIG (reference sequence). The CDR3 contains 18 residues. CDR3 amino acids: CAWSLVARGRGRTGELFF. CDR3 DNA: TGTGCCTGGAGCCTAGTGGCCAGGGGGCGCGGAAGGACCGGGGAGCTGTTTTTT.